Shown below are 7 T cell receptor beta chains from a single sample sequenced in a study of control samples from healthy donors and cancer patients. Produced via immunoSEQ multiplex PCR; TCRdb's table is partial and in-frame only. Here the sample spans 150,000 to 200,000 clones, nearly 90% being singletons. The sequenced material came from blood. These receptors originate from a woman in her 50s in good health.

This chain links TRBV5-1 with TRBJ1-2; D not certain. The germline V and J ends were trimmed by 0 bases and 2 bases, with 8 bases remaining between them. This CDR3 is built from 14 residues. The V gene's germline CDR1 is SGHRS and CDR2 YFSETQ. CDR3 nucleotides: TGCGCCAGCAGCTTGGGCAGGCTAAACTATGGCTACACCTTC. It is translated as CASSLGRLNYGYTF. The full variable domain, its missing parts supplied by reference TRBV5-1 and TRBJ1-2, is KAGVTQTPRYLIKTRGQQVTLSCSPISGHRSVSWYQQTPGQGLQFLFEYFSETQRNKGNFPGRFSGRQFSNSRSEMNVSTLELGDSALYLCASSLGRLNYGYTFGSGTRLTVV.

This chain links TRBV7-2 with TRBJ2-7; TRBD2 agrees at 9 bases. The CDR3 loop spans 15 amino acids. The germline V gene encodes CDR1 SGHTA and CDR2 FQGNSA. V was pared by 3 bases and J by 3 bases, with 6 bases of the junction left unmatched. The CDR3 nucleotides read TGTGCCAGCAGCTTGACTATAGCGGGGGACTACGAGCAGTACTTC. It codes for CASSLTIAGDYEQYF.

The J gene is TRBJ2-2, the V gene TRBV7-7, with D maybe TRBD1 (5 bases). This CDR3 comprises 17 residues. CDR1 and CDR2 (germline): SSHAT, FNYEAQ (reference sequence). With 5 bases removed from V and 0 bases from J, the gap between germline ends came to 16 bases. This chain's CDR3 is CASSLGRQRANTGELFF. DNA for the CDR3: TGTGCCAGCAGCCTCGGTCGACAGAGAGCGAACACCGGGGAGCTGTTTTTT.

The V call is TRBV5-6, the J call TRBJ1-5; no firm D call. Germline loops: CDR1 SGHDT, CDR2 YYEEEE. Trimming took 4 bases from V and 7 from J, leaving 18 bases between them. CDR3 length: 15 residues. The DNA of the CDR3 is TGTGCCAGCAGCCGCTTAGGAAGAGGTGGGCAGCCCCAGCATTTT. The encoded protein is CASSRLGRGGQPQHF. Drawing the rest from reference TRBV5-6 and TRBJ1-5, the complete variable domain is DAGVTQSPTHLIKTRGQQVTLRCSPKSGHDTVSWYQQALGQGPQFIFQYYEEEERQRGNFPDRFSGHQFPNYSSELNVNALLLGDSALYLCASSRLGRGGQPQHFGDGTRLSIL.

V usage is TRBV2 and J usage is TRBJ2-7; D gene uncertain. With 6 bases removed from V and 6 bases from J, the gap between germline ends came to 18 bases. Looked up from germline, CDR1 is SNHLY and CDR2 is FYNNEI. The CDR3 spans 14 residues. The chain's CDR3 is CASRKDLGVGEQYF. CDR3 DNA: TGTGCCAGCAGGAAAGACCTGGGCGTAGGCGAGCAGTACTTC.

The chain couples TRBV24-1 to TRBJ1-2, with D tentatively TRBD1 (5 bases). Germline CDR1 and CDR2: KGHDR and SFDVKD. The CDR3 has 16 amino acids. V dropped 3 bases and J dropped 0 bases, with 13 bases sitting between them. The DNA of the CDR3 is TGTGCCACCAGTGATCCCGGGGCAGGGACTAACTATGGCTACACCTTC. Translation: CATSDPGAGTNYGYTF.

This clone was picked up a small number of times. This chain links TRBV4-1 with TRBJ1-2, with D perhaps matching TRBD1 (6 bases). Germline V lookup: CDR1 MGHRA, CDR2 YSYEKL. There are 15 residues in the CDR3. V lost 4 bases, J lost 0 bases, and 12 bases lay in between. As DNA, the CDR3 is TGCGCCAGCAGCCCCCAGGACAGTTCTAACTATGGCTACACCTTC. This codes for CASSPQDSSNYGYTF.